This T cell receptor beta chain came from a study of shared clonotypes between healthy human individuals. In the study overall: Per-donor plates numbered three CD4 naive, three CD4 memory, two CD8 naive and one CD8 memory.

In its sample, this clone was seen once. Its antigen is as yet unknown. Deep-level running was used for the assay. The repertoire was sequenced with immunoSEQ multiplex PCR; TCRdb's copy has only in-frame clones and lacks some. The sample yields about 2.3 million clones, 80% to 95% seen once. Germline CDR1 SGHTA, CDR2 FQGNSA. V lost 0 bases to trimming and J lost 7 bases, with 12 bases between them. The CDR3 is made up of 14 amino acids. Findings of the study overall: Relative to clonotypes present in all four donors, those not shared had lower generation probabilities. Estimated richness was generally greater in naive than memory subsets.

The origin of this receptor is a man between 18 and 35 years old in good health. Some clones in this sample may be carry-over from other donors' samples. The sequencing input was naive CD4+ T cells from PBMCs. The subset is: CD45RA+ positively selected. The chain recombines TRBV7-2 with TRBJ1-1, with a weak D call TRBD1 (5 bases). The CDR3 here is CASSLAGREGEAFF. CDR3 bases: TGTGCCAGCAGCTTAGCAGGCAGGGAGGGTGAAGCTTTCTTT.